This T cell receptor beta chain was found in a study of CD8 T cells in ankylosing spondylitis. This clonotype was observed many times. In TCRdb, the 5' RACE reads were re-called with MiXCR into one record per CDR3 protein. The sample holds around 42,000 distinct CDR3 sequences, 2.5% to 3% seen once. The CDR3 length is 16 residues. The V gene's germline CDR1 is SGDLS and CDR2 YYNGEE. Losses at the gene ends were 0 bases for V and 0 bases for J; bases not matched to a gene: 3. V usage is TRBV9 and J usage is TRBJ1-3, with 7 nucleotides matching TRBD1. What was sequenced was blood, either unsorted or a sorted T cell fraction (not recorded which). The TCR comes from a male donor with ankylosing spondylitis or in good health (not recorded which). This CDR3 reads CASSVESGGSGNTIYF. The CDR3 DNA reads as TGTGCCAGCAGCGTAGAGTCAGGGGGCTCTGGAAACACCATATATTTT.